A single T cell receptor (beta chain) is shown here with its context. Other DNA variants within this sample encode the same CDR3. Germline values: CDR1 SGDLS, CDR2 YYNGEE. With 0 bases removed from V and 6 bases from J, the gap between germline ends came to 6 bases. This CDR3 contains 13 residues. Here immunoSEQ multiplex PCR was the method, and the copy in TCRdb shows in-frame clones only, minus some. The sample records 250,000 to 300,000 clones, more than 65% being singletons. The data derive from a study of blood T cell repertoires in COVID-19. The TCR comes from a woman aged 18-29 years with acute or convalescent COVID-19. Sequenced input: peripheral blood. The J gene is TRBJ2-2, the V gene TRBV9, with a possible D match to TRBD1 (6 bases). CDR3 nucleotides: TGTGCCAGCAGCGTAGGGGGGCCCGGGGAGCTGTTTTTT. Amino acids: CASSVGGPGELFF.